This TCR beta chain was sequenced in a study of T cell responses to AZD1222 COVID-19 vaccine. Study-wide background: Pooled together were second doses at about 4 or about 12 weeks. Study-wide points: When two AZD1222 doses had been given, Spike-specific TCR breadth and depth rose. In a largely white British group with more females than males, clonal diversity was possibly underestimated. Nearly half of spike-specific TCRs reportedly go after variant regions that carry no mutations.

This clone was recorded once. Its antigen is not identified. Germline lookup yields CDR1 KGHDR and CDR2 SFDVKD. V lost 4 bases to trimming and J lost 3 bases, with 23 bases between them. The CDR3 is made up of 19 amino acids. Assay: immunoSEQ multiplex PCR; the TCRdb copy retains only in-frame clones and omits some. The table lists about 170,000 clones, over 85% of them singletons, with 1.6% in the top ten. This chain joins TRBV24-1 and TRBJ2-2; D is perhaps TRBD1 or TRBD2 (6 bases each). The receptor was derived from an adult in good health. The specimen comprised peripheral blood, sampled on day 0 of AZD1222 vaccination. The CDR3 loop reads CATSDVKATGALHTGELFF. The CDR3 region has the DNA TGTGCCACCAGTGACGTTAAGGCTACGGGGGCGCTCCACACCGGGGAGCTGTTTTTT.